The 8 T cell receptor beta chains reported below all come from one sample, sequenced in a study of blood T cell repertoires in COVID-19. The protocol was immunoSEQ multiplex PCR, while the TCRdb copy is restricted to in-frame clones and leaves out a portion. This table has 180,000 or so clones, 84% appearing once. Sequences were obtained from peripheral blood. The origin of the receptors is a woman in her seventies with COVID-19, enrolled during active disease.

The chain has TRBV27 and TRBJ2-1, with D tentatively TRBD2 (6 bases). The germline V gene encodes CDR1 MNHEY and CDR2 SMNVEV (reference sequence). The CDR3 runs 15 residues. V lost 2 bases and J lost 4, with 12 bases in between. CDR3 protein: CASSLQAGGYNEQFF. The CDR3 DNA sequence: TGTGCCAGCAGTTTACAAGCGGGTGGATACAATGAGCAGTTCTTC.

The rearrangement links TRBV7-6 to TRBJ2-7, with 12 nucleotides matching TRBD2. Germline V CDR1 and CDR2: SGHVS, FNYEAQ. CDR3 length: 14 residues. Trimming took 5 bases from V and 4 from J; bases not matched to a gene: 3. The CDR3 DNA reads TGTGCCAGCAGCAACGGACTAGCGGGGTACGAGCAGTACTTC. Its translation: CASSNGLAGYEQYF.

The chain is built from TRBV30 and TRBJ2-1, with TRBD2 identical over 8 bases. V shed 0 bases and J 5 bases; nucleotides not matched to a gene: 3. Looked up from germline, CDR1 is GTSNPN and CDR2 is SVGIG (reference sequence). This CDR3 has 14 residues. The CDR3 reads CAWSVGTRDNEQFF. CDR3 bases: TGTGCCTGGAGTGTAGGGACTAGGGACAATGAGCAGTTCTTC.

This clone appeared once. A much larger clonotype is one base distant, so this may be a read error. The genes are TRBV6-4 and TRBJ1-5; D ambiguous. Germline V lookup: CDR1 MRHNA, CDR2 SNTAGT. V lost 5 bases and J lost 4, with 9 bases in between. CDR3 length: 13 residues. The CDR3 is CASSFDGNQPQHF. CDR3 nucleotide sequence: TGTGCCAGCAGTTTCGACGGGAATCAGCCCCAGCATTTT.

This chain joins TRBV24-1 and TRBJ1-5; TRBD1 aligns across 9 bases. The V gene end was trimmed by 6 bases and the J gene end by 6 bases; junction bases not matched to a gene: 5. Germline CDR1 is KGHDR and CDR2 is SFDVKD. This CDR3 has 14 amino acids. CDR3 nucleotide sequence: TGTGCCACCAGTCATGGACAGGGGAGTCAGCCCCAGCATTTT. This gives the protein CATSHGQGSQPQHF.

This chain connects TRBV7-2 to TRBJ2-7, with TRBD1 matching 7 bases. Germline V CDR1 and CDR2: SGHTA, FQGNSA. The CDR3 is made up of 15 amino acids. J gave up 5 bases and V 5 bases, and 12 bases lay outside the gene matches. The CDR3 protein is CASSLTRGWLNEQYF. The CDR3 nucleotides read TGTGCCAGCAGCCTAACCAGGGGGTGGTTAAACGAGCAGTACTTC. The whole variable domain, filled in from reference TRBV7-2 and TRBJ2-7, reads GAGVSQSPSNKVTEKGKDVELRCDPISGHTALYWYRQSLGQGLEFLIYFQGNSAPDKSGLPSDRFSAERTGGSVSTLTIQRTQQEDSAVYLCASSLTRGWLNEQYFGPGTRLTVT.

The chain couples TRBV19 to TRBJ1-2; 8 bases agree with TRBD1. Germline V lookup: CDR1 LNHDA, CDR2 SQIVND (reference sequence). The CDR3 is made up of 14 amino acids. The J segment lost 3 bases and the V segment lost 6 bases, leaving 6 bases of the junction unmatched. As DNA, the CDR3 is TGTGCCAGTAGGATAATGACAGGGGACTATGGCTACACCTTC. This codes for CASRIMTGDYGYTF.

The rearrangement uses TRBV4-2 and TRBJ1-2, with 7 bases that match TRBD1. Germline CDR1 and CDR2: LGHNA and YNFKEQ. This CDR3 contains 16 residues. V lost 0 bases, J lost 7 bases, and 11 bases stayed unmatched. DNA of the CDR3: TGTGCCAGCAGCCAAGATCACGAAGGGGGCCTTGGTGGCTACACCTTC. Its translation: CASSQDHEGGLGGYTF.